Presented here are 10 T cell receptor beta chains from one specimen sequenced in a study of neurological immune-mediated disorders. TCRdb recomputed calls from the 5' RACE reads with MiXCR, one row per CDR3 protein. This sample has tens of thousands of distinct CDR3 sequences; 2.6% occur once, and the top ten carry 1.1%. Sequenced: PBMCs. These receptors came from a woman aged 25-40 years with multiple sclerosis.

This chain links TRBV28 with TRBJ2-2; D is unresolved. V dropped 7 bases and J dropped 3 bases, with 0 bases sitting between them. Per the germline V gene, CDR1 is MDHEN and CDR2 is SYDVKM. This CDR3 spans 10 amino acids. CDR3 sequence reads: CASNTGELFF. The DNA of the CDR3 is TGTGCCAGCAACACCGGGGAGCTGTTTTTT.

Only a few counts were recorded for this clonotype. The V gene is TRBV6-2 or TRBV6-3, the J gene TRBJ2-1; D gene uncertain. Germline loops: CDR1 MNHEY, CDR2 SVGEGT. The CDR3 totals 16 residues. Trimming pared 2 bases from V and 5 bases from J, leaving 16 bases between. In DNA, the CDR3 is TGTGCCAGCAGTTACCAGGTCCCCGCCATGCACAATGAGCAGTTCTTC. Its translation is CASSYQVPAMHNEQFF.

This clonotype was seen many times. V and J are TRBV28 and TRBJ2-7; no definite D call. Germline loops: CDR1 MDHEN, CDR2 SYDVKM. The V end was cut by 1 base, the J end by 4 bases, with 8 bases between. The length of the CDR3 is 13 residues. The CDR3 region is CASSLSRLYEQYF. CDR3 sequence (DNA): TGTGCCAGCAGTTTATCTCGGCTTTACGAGCAGTACTTC.

This clonotype was seen at least ten times. The gene calls are TRBV5-1 and TRBJ2-5; 9 bases agree with TRBD1. CDR1 is SGHRS and CDR2 is YFSETQ in the germline V gene. With 4 bases clipped from V and 5 bases from J, the junction kept 6 bases outside the gene matches. The CDR3 loop spans 14 amino acids. The CDR3 DNA sequence: TGCGCCAGCAGCACAGGACAGGGGAGGGAGACCCAGTACTTC. Residues: CASSTGQGRETQYF.

This clonotype has at least ten counts. The chain carries TRBV29-1 and TRBJ1-1; weak D call: TRBD1 (5 bases). CDR1 and CDR2 (germline): SQVTM, ANQGSEA. The CDR3 spans 12 residues. V was trimmed by 4 bases and J by 3 bases, leaving 9 bases between them. The CDR3 sequence is CSVGWGDTEAFF. The CDR3 DNA is TGCAGCGTTGGCTGGGGGGACACTGAAGCTTTCTTT.

This clonotype was observed a handful of times. The rearrangement joins TRBV6-2 or TRBV6-3 to TRBJ2-5, with 9 nucleotides matching TRBD2. The germline V gene encodes CDR1 MNHEY and CDR2 SVGEGT. CDR3 length equals 16 residues. The trim removed 2 bases at V and 5 bases at J, leaving 9 bases unmatched. CDR3 in DNA: TGTGCCAGCAGTTACCTCTCGGTAGCGGGAGTTGAGACCCAGTACTTC. Protein: CASSYLSVAGVETQYF.

In this sample, this clonotype turned up many times. The chain links TRBV12-3 or TRBV12-4 to TRBJ2-3, with TRBD2 matching over 11 bases. The CDR3 extends over 15 amino acids. The ends lost 4 bases at V and 5 bases at J; junction bases unmatched: 5. The CDR3 loop reads CASSSLAGGLDTQYF. In nucleotides, the CDR3 is TGTGCCAGCAGTTCCCTAGCGGGAGGTTTAGATACGCAGTATTTT.

The rearrangement uses TRBV19 and TRBJ2-1; TRBD2 matches at 12 bases. The CDR3 covers 16 residues. V lost 6 bases and J lost 8; bases outside the gene matches: 11. Germline CDR1 LNHDA, CDR2 SQIVND (reference sequence). The CDR3 is CASSGRLAGAGDEQFF. The CDR3 region has the DNA TGTGCCAGTAGCGGAAGACTAGCGGGAGCGGGGGATGAGCAGTTCTTC.

This clonotype was detected ten times or more. The chain is built from TRBV20-1 and TRBJ2-3; possibly TRBD2 for D (5 bases). The V end was cut by 0 bases, the J end by 1 base, with 11 bases between. This CDR3 has 15 residues. Germline-derived CDR1 and CDR2 are DFQATT and SNEGSKA (reference sequence). In nucleotides, the CDR3 is TGCAGTGCTAGAGATCGTCTAGCCGGCACAGATACGCAGTATTTT. Protein: CSARDRLAGTDTQYF.

This clonotype was observed many times. The genes are TRBV12-3 or TRBV12-4 and TRBJ2-3, with 12 positions matching TRBD2. This CDR3 has 13 residues. With V trimmed by 6 bases and J by 6 bases, 1 base remained unmatched. CDR3 DNA sequence: TGTGCCAGCAGGACTAGCGGGGGCGATACGCAGTATTTT. Protein product: CASRTSGGDTQYF.